This is a list of T cell receptor beta chains from one sample in a study of T cells in Graves' hyperthyroidism and ophthalmopathy. TCRdb processed the multiplex PCR reads anew with MiXCR; each CDR3 protein has one entry. The sample lists hundreds of thousands of distinct CDR3 sequences, more than 14% occurring once. Sequenced material: blood. Every receptor here comes from a woman in her forties or fifties with Graves' ophthalmopathy. Both conserved end residues are part of each CDR3. The order of the fields is CDR3 length, D gene, J gene, clone size, V gene, CDR3 DNA, CDR3 protein. A D gene is named only where the DNA matches it firmly. Part of the rows lack a size; the others show once, few, many or a class for expanded clones.

>15|NA|TRBJ1-1|many|TRBV19
TGTGCCAGTAGCATTCCACAGGGATCTTACACTGAAGCTTTCTTT
CASSIPQGSYTEAFF
>16|TRBD2|TRBJ2-5|many|TRBV20-1
TGCAGTGCTAGTAAGGGGACTAGCGGACCCCAAGAGACCCAGTACTTC
CSASKGTSGPQETQYF
>16|TRBD1|TRBJ2-1|many|TRBV2
TGTGCCAGCAGTGAAGGGACAGGGGTCCCCTACAATGAGCAGTTCTTC
CASSEGTGVPYNEQFF
>15|TRBD2|TRBJ2-3|many|TRBV5-6
TGTGCCAGCAGCTTGGCTAGCGGACTCACAGATACGCAGTATTTT
CASSLASGLTDTQYF
>15|NA|TRBJ2-7|many|TRBV28
TGTGCCAGCAGTGGATCCGGCCAGCCTCGTTACGAGCAGTACTTC
CASSGSGQPRYEQYF
>13|TRBD1|TRBJ2-2|many|TRBV24-1
TGTGCCACCAGTTTGGACAGGGCCGGGGAGCTGTTTTTT
CATSLDRAGELFF
>15|TRBD1|TRBJ2-7|few|TRBV9
TGTGCCAGCAGCGTAGAGGGGACAGGGCGCTACGAGCAGTACTTC
CASSVEGTGRYEQYF
>14|NA|TRBJ2-3|NA|TRBV12-3/TRBV12-4
TGTGCCAGCAGTCTCGGCCAACTCACAGATACGCAGTATTTT
CASSLGQLTDTQYF
>15|NA|TRBJ1-2|many|TRBV7-8
TGTGCCAGCAGCTTATCAAAAAACCCGGGGAATGGCTACACCTTC
CASSLSKNPGNGYTF
>13|NA|TRBJ2-1|few|TRBV25-1
TGTGCCAGCAGTGATTTAGCCGTAGGTGAGCAGTTCTTC
CASSDLAVGEQFF
>18|TRBD2|TRBJ2-6|NA|TRBV7-9
TGTGCCAGCAGCCCAGGAGGTTGGGGGGGTTCAGGGGCCAACGTCCTGACTTTC
CASSPGGWGGSGANVLTF
>14|NA|TRBJ1-1|many|TRBV11-1
TGTGCCAGCAGCTTCGGAGACAAGAACACTGAAGCTTTCTTT
CASSFGDKNTEAFF
>11|NA|TRBJ2-7|many|TRBV29-1
TGCAGCGTTGAAACTCGATACGAGCAGTACTTC
CSVETRYEQYF
>16|TRBD1|TRBJ2-4|NA|TRBV6-2/TRBV6-3
TGTGCCAGCAGTTACGAGGGGGCGCATCCCAAAAACATTCAGTACTTC
CASSYEGAHPKNIQYF
>16|TRBD2|TRBJ2-5|many|TRBV18
TGTGCCAGCTCACCATATGGACTAGCGGGGCAAGAGACCCAGTACTTC
CASSPYGLAGQETQYF
>13|TRBD2|TRBJ2-2|many|TRBV12-3/TRBV12-4
TGTGCCAGCAGGTTGGCGGGAGACGGGGAGCTGTTTTTT
CASRLAGDGELFF
>15|NA|TRBJ2-4|NA|TRBV28
TGTGCCAGCAGTTTGGGCCCGGTCTCCAAAAACATTCAGTACTTC
CASSLGPVSKNIQYF
>13|NA|TRBJ2-4|NA|TRBV15
TGTGCCACCAGCAGAGATAAGGCGGACATTCAGTACTTC
CATSRDKADIQYF
>17|NA|TRBJ2-6|NA|TRBV5-1
TGCGCCAGCAGCTTGGAGGGGATCCACTCTGGGGCCAACGTCCTGACTTTC
CASSLEGIHSGANVLTF
>12|NA|TRBJ2-1|many|TRBV3-1
TGTGCCAGCAGCCAAGGCCCAACGCCGCAGTTCTTC
CASSQGPTPQFF
>13|NA|TRBJ2-5|once|TRBV9
TGTGCCAGCAGCGTTTCAGTCTGGGAGACCCAGTACTTC
CASSVSVWETQYF
>14|TRBD1|TRBJ1-5|many|TRBV12-3/TRBV12-4
TGTGCCAGCAGCCTAGGGACAGGGAGACAGCCCCAGCATTTT
CASSLGTGRQPQHF
>15|TRBD2|TRBJ2-2|many|TRBV20-1
TGCAGTGCTAGAGGGACTAGCGGATTCACCGGGGAGCTGTTTTTT
CSARGTSGFTGELFF
>14|NA|TRBJ2-5|NA|TRBV7-3
TGTGCCAGCAGCTTAAGAGGGTTTGGAGAGACCCAGTACTTC
CASSLRGFGETQYF
>15|TRBD1|TRBJ1-1|many|TRBV30
TGTGCCTGGAGTACCGGACAGGGGGTATGGACTGAAGCTTTCTTT
CAWSTGQGVWTEAFF
>17|TRBD2|TRBJ2-7|NA|TRBV7-2
TGTGCCAGCAGCTTTACTCGCGCGGGAGGGCCGATGGACGAGCAGTACTTC
CASSFTRAGGPMDEQYF
>13|NA|TRBJ1-2|many|TRBV7-9
TGTGCCAGCAGCGCAGGGACACTGGATGGCTACACCTTC
CASSAGTLDGYTF
>19|TRBD1|TRBJ1-5|few|TRBV27
TGTGCCAGCAGTTTACCCGACAGGGGGCAGGGGGATAGCAATCAGCCCCAGCATTTT
CASSLPDRGQGDSNQPQHF
>13|NA|TRBJ2-2|many|TRBV30
TGTGCCTGGAGTGTACTTTTGACCGGGGAGCTGTTTTTT
CAWSVLLTGELFF
>15|NA|TRBJ1-1|many|TRBV11-2
TGTGCCAGCAGCTTAGTCGGCAGGGCGAACACTGAAGCTTTCTTT
CASSLVGRANTEAFF
>15|TRBD1|TRBJ2-7|many|TRBV9
TGTGCCAGCAGCGAAAAGGGACAGGGTGACGACGAGCAGTACTTC
CASSEKGQGDDEQYF
>15|NA|TRBJ1-1|many|TRBV11-1
TGTGCCAGCAGCTTAGCGGCAGGGTTGATTACTGAAGCTTTCTTT
CASSLAAGLITEAFF
>14|TRBD1|TRBJ1-6|many|TRBV7-2
TGTGCCAGCAGCTCGGACAGGGTTAACTCACCCCTCCACTTT
CASSSDRVNSPLHF
>15|TRBD1|TRBJ1-6|NA|TRBV6-5
TGTGCCAGCAGTTACTCCGGGACAGAAAATTCACCCCTCCACTTT
CASSYSGTENSPLHF
>15|NA|TRBJ2-2|NA|TRBV27
TGTGCCAGCAGTTTCCTCCTGGCGAGCACCGGGGAGCTGTTTTTT
CASSFLLASTGELFF
>14|NA|TRBJ1-2|few|TRBV24-1
TGTGCCACCAGTGATCGACAGGCCCTCGGTGGCTACACCTTC
CATSDRQALGGYTF
>17|TRBD2|TRBJ2-1|few|TRBV4-1
TGCGCCAGCAGCCAAGTATTCGGCGGGAGGGCCTACAATGAGCAGTTCTTC
CASSQVFGGRAYNEQFF
>13|NA|TRBJ2-7|many|TRBV6-1
TGTGCCAGCACCGGGCAAAAGGGGCTCGAGCAGTACTTC
CASTGQKGLEQYF
>16|TRBD1|TRBJ2-7|few|TRBV18
TGTGCCAGCTCACCACCGAGCAGACAGGGATACTACGAGCAGTACTTC
CASSPPSRQGYYEQYF
>15|TRBD2|TRBJ2-2|few|TRBV4-2
TGTGCCAGCAGCCCTAGCGGGAGGGCCGCCGGGGAGCTGTTTTTT
CASSPSGRAAGELFF
>17|TRBD2|TRBJ2-3|many|TRBV5-1
TGCGCCAGCAGCTTCGCCAGGACTAGCGGGGAGGGAGATACGCAGTATTTT
CASSFARTSGEGDTQYF
>15|NA|TRBJ2-5|many|TRBV4-2
TGTGCCAGCAGCCAAGAGAGAGGAGGACAAGAGACCCAGTACTTC
CASSQERGGQETQYF
>13|NA|TRBJ2-1|many|TRBV6-1
TGTGCCAGCAGTGGGGTGGCCTACAATGAGCAGTTCTTC
CASSGVAYNEQFF
>13|NA|TRBJ1-1|many|TRBV24-1
TGTGCCATCCAAAATCCCCTGAACACTGAAGCTTTCTTT
CAIQNPLNTEAFF
>16|TRBD2|TRBJ2-5|NA|TRBV12-3/TRBV12-4
TGTGCCAGCAGTTTTGGTAGCGGGAGGGCGGGAGAGACCCAGTACTTC
CASSFGSGRAGETQYF
>14|NA|TRBJ2-3|many|TRBV20-1
TGCAGTGCTCCTCAACGGGACAGCACAGATACGCAGTATTTT
CSAPQRDSTDTQYF
>18|NA|TRBJ2-5|few|TRBV7-3
TGTGCCAGCAGCTTAAGAAGTGGTGGGAGCGCTTTGCAGGAGACCCAGTACTTC
CASSLRSGGSALQETQYF
>13|TRBD1|TRBJ1-3|many|TRBV12-3/TRBV12-4
TGTGCCAGCACCCGGGACAGTGGAAACACCATATATTTT
CASTRDSGNTIYF
>15|NA|TRBJ1-4|few|TRBV20-1
TGCAGTGCTAGAGATGTGAGGGGTTCTAATGAAAAACTGTTTTTT
CSARDVRGSNEKLFF
>12|NA|TRBJ1-4|few|TRBV13
TGTGCCAGCAGCTTAGACAACGAAAAACTGTTTTTT
CASSLDNEKLFF